This T cell receptor (beta chain) was recorded in a study of shared clonotypes between healthy human individuals (dated by TCRdb to about 2020). Turning to the overall study: The cohort included a few men and a couple of women between 18 and 49 years of age. For each donor, CD4 naive and CD4 memory were each given three plates, CD8 naive was given two plates, and CD8 memory was given one plate. Blood TCR repertoires of roughly five healthy adults were deeply sequenced to estimate repertoire size and the extent of clonotype sharing between individuals. To increase sequencing depth and limit assay-specific biases, TCR repertoire library preparation and sequencing were carried out by different laboratories using diverse techniques. Leukapheresis yielded between about 0.94 and 9.5 billion PBMCs per donor. The full study reports these points: Because the study included only a small number of donors, the genetic and exposure-history diversity represented was limited. Around 5.4% of naive CD4, 3.5% of naive CD8, 2.3% of memory CD4, and more than 0.35% of memory CD8 clonotypes were shared across several donors. Compared with non-shared clonotypes, the clonotypes found in all four sorted-subset donors had higher generation probabilities. Based on pairwise subsampling, the degree of clonotype sharing among donors was expected to be affected by sequencing depth. Estimated clonotype richness was generally larger for naive than for memory subsets. Rarefaction of sorted-subset datasets indicated incomplete sequencing despite the large sequencing depth. Sampling was restricted to blood, and TCR repertoires in tissue are likely to differ from TCR repertoires in blood.

TCR CDR3 regions were amplified from genomic DNA by multiplex PCR using the deep immunoSEQ assay. Extracted genomic DNA from each cell subset was spread evenly across all wells of several immunoSEQ 96-well plates, with each plate serving as a replicate. Each replicate PCR for sorted subsets received 150 to 250 ng genomic DNA, equal to about 29,000 T cell genomes. Purified libraries were quantified with a Qubit 3.0 fluorometer, sized on a Bioanalyzer 2100, and re-quantified with the KAPA Library Quantification kit. Every immunoSEQ 96-well plate was sequenced on a dedicated single-read 150-cycle Illumina NextSeq 550 flow cell. The study's own analysis went as follows. The immunoSEQ output contained only junctional sequences without quality scores, so filtering could not match that applied to full-length reads. To assign V/J genes and CDR3, sequences were annotated against IMGT germline references using PyIR, a Python wrapper for IgBLAST v1.9. Reads were removed for weak V/J assignments (E-value above 1e-6), missing CDR3, stop codons, out-of-frame junctions, or ambiguous translated residues. V3J clonotypes were defined as sequences sharing the same inferred V gene, J gene, and CDR3 amino acid sequence. The percentage overlap between two repertoires was calculated by dividing the number of shared unique clonotypes by the size of the smaller repertoire. Three approaches were used to assess repertoire richness: RTK rarefaction, the Chao1 estimator, and Recon v2.1 estimates of unobserved clonotypes. Generation probabilities for all TCRbeta clonotypes obtained by the gDNA method from a handful of donors were computed using OLGA. TCRdb limited this immuneACCESS table to in-frame rearrangements with V and J called. A share of clones is missing; checked studies link under half to unresolved V genes, and the rest is unexplained. From that table come the V and J calls and clone size; the DNA was used to work out D and trimming. The sample has roughly 2,300,000 clones on record, just under 95% of them singletons. The top ten clones comprise approximately 0.41% of the sample.

Healthy HIV-negative adults with no recently reported acute infections or vaccinations were included as donors. Every donor was a Caucasian adult residing in Nashville, Tennessee, USA. Magnetic negative selection was used to enrich CD4+ T cells, after which naive cells were positively selected on CD45RA and the negative fraction became the memory subset. Blood was obtained by leukapheresis, after which PBMCs were separated by Ficoll-Histopaque density gradient centrifugation and cryopreserved in liquid nitrogen vapor phase. Analytical flow cytometry was used to check the purity and quantity of each magnetically sorted T cell population. From each sorted fraction, genomic DNA was isolated and quantified by UV absorbance on a Nanodrop 2000c. On this clone: The clone's antigen remains unknown. Base qualities are not recorded, but no much larger clone differs from it by a single base.

Looking up the germline V gene yields CDR1 SGHAT and CDR2 FQNNGV. Measured from the cysteine to the phenylalanine, the CDR3 is 16 residues long. The retained sequence is limited to the CDR3, 48 bases, with the frame set at the first base. V is trimmed back by 5 bases and J by 5 bases, and the junction contains 11 bases that no gene match accounts for. This sequence originates from a young man in good health. Some clones in this sample may be carry-over from other donors' samples. This sequence uses TRBV11-2 and TRBJ2-7; TRBD2 agrees with 11 junctional bases. Material for sequencing was naive CD4+ T cells from PBMCs. What this sample's cell subset or site label stands for: CD45RA+ positively selected. CDR3 reads: CASSQIAGGPSHEQYF. The sequenced DNA is TGTGCCAGCAGCCAGATAGCGGGAGGGCCTTCCCACGAGCAGTACTTC. Full variable domain (CDR3 extended with the reference TRBV11-2 and TRBJ2-7 proteins): EAGVAQSPRYKIIEKRQSVAFWCNPISGHATLYWYQQILGQGPKLLIQFQNNGVVDDSQLPKDRFSAERLKGVDSTLKIQPAKLEDSAVYLCASSQIAGGPSHEQYFGPGTRLTVT.